The next 26 T cell receptor beta chains were all read from a single sample in a study of cytomegalovirus exposure and HLA in healthy donors. Primers included in the PCR were 60 Vbeta and 13 Jbeta primers. Some clones are missing from TCRdb's copy, which holds only in-frame ones; the method was immunoSEQ multiplex PCR. Of about 160,000 clones in the sample, roughly 63% were seen once. The specimen was PBMCs. These receptors were obtained from a woman aged 55-70 years in good health and CMV-seropositive.

The chain links TRBV4-1 to TRBJ1-2, with D tentatively TRBD1 (5 bases). V lost 2 bases and J lost 1, with 20 bases in between. The length of the CDR3 is 18 residues. CDR1 is MGHRA, CDR2 YSYEKL, per germline. This CDR3 reads CASSQPQSTDRNNYGYTF. The CDR3 nucleotides are TGCGCCAGCAGCCAACCCCAATCGACAGATCGGAATAACTATGGCTACACCTTC.

V usage is TRBV19 and J usage is TRBJ2-3, with D possibly TRBD2 on 6 matching bases. CDR3 length equals 15 residues. The V gene lost 3 bases and the J gene lost 4 bases, with 14 bases spanning the gap. From germline, CDR1 is LNHDA and CDR2 SQIVND (reference sequence). The CDR3 region has the DNA TGTGCCAGTAGTATCCGGACTGGCGGGGCAGATACGCAGTATTTT. It yields the protein CASSIRTGGADTQYF.

This clone occurred a few times. The chain is built from TRBV9 and TRBJ2-5; TRBD2 aligns across 13 bases. Germline CDR1 reads SGDLS; CDR2 reads YYNGEE. The CDR3 has 14 residues. Trimming removed 2 bases from V and 10 bases from J; junction bases left unmatched: 5. The CDR3: CASSVTWTSGSQYF. For the CDR3, the DNA is TGTGCCAGCAGCGTCACATGGACTAGCGGGAGCCAGTACTTC.

This chain joins TRBV10-1 and TRBJ2-3; a possible D gene is TRBD2 (5 bases). Per germline, CDR1 WNHNN and CDR2 SYGVQD (reference sequence). This CDR3 has 11 amino acids. Trimming took 4 bases from V and 6 from J, leaving 5 bases between them. CDR3 DNA sequence: TGCGCCAGCAGTGCGGGGGATACGCAGTATTTT. Residues: CASSAGDTQYF.

CDR3 in DNA: TGTGCCAGCAGCTTGATCCCCGGCACTACCTCCTACGAGCAGTACTTC. Its protein product is CASSLIPGTTSYEQYF. The gene calls are TRBV7-9 and TRBJ2-5; D ambiguous. Gene TRBJ2-7 matches the end of the DNA better, so the J call may be wrong. Germline CDR1 reads SEHNR; CDR2 reads FQNEAQ (reference sequence). This CDR3 has 16 residues.

The gene calls are TRBV27 and TRBJ2-7; the match to TRBD2 covers 10 bases. This CDR3 region has 15 residues. The V gene's germline CDR1 is MNHEY and CDR2 SMNVEV (reference sequence). V shed 2 bases, J shed 6 bases, and the junction held 7 bases outside the gene matches. CDR3 DNA: TGTGCCAGCAGTTTAGTAGGCCTAGCGGGAGCCGAGCAGTACTTC. Its protein product is CASSLVGLAGAEQYF.

The chain recombines TRBV29-1 with TRBJ2-1, with TRBD2 matching over 11 bases. V gave up 4 bases and J gave up 4 bases; unmatched junction bases: 3. CDR1 is SQVTM and CDR2 is ANQGSEA in the germline V gene. The CDR3 runs 14 residues. DNA for the CDR3: TGCAGCGTTGTAGGACTAGCGGGTTACAATGAGCAGTTCTTC. It yields the protein CSVVGLAGYNEQFF.

This clone was seen a handful of times. This chain uses TRBV7-2 with TRBJ2-7; 9 nucleotides match TRBD1. The germline CDR1 and CDR2 sequences are SGHTA and FQGNSA. Trimming at V came to 4 bases and at J to 7 bases, leaving 8 bases not matched to a gene. CDR3 size: 14 residues. The DNA for the CDR3 is TGTGCCAGCAGCTCGCCGGGACAGGGTGATGAGCAGTACTTC. It codes for CASSSPGQGDEQYF.

The genes are TRBV9 and TRBJ1-4; 8 bases align to TRBD1. After removal of 4 bases from V and 8 bases from J, the junction contained 7 bases not matched to a gene. From germline, CDR1 is SGDLS and CDR2 YYNGEE. CDR3 length equals 14 residues. In DNA, the CDR3 is TGTGCCAGCAGCCTTGGACAGGGCCGGGAAAAACTGTTTTTT. Its translation is CASSLGQGREKLFF.

The rearrangement links TRBV5-3 to TRBJ2-7; 15 bases line up with TRBD2. TRBV5-3 is identified as an open reading frame with a role that is uncertain. The CDR3 is 16 residues long. V shed 2 bases and J 7 bases; nucleotides not matched to a gene: 7. The CDR3, as DNA: TGTGCCAGAAGCTTCTCGGGACTAGCGGGAGGTGGAGAGCAGTACTTC. Translating it yields CARSFSGLAGGGEQYF.

This clone was recorded a few times. The CDR3 loop reads CASSPGLAGGTYEQYF. CDR3 coding DNA: TGTGCCAGCAGCCCAGGACTAGCGGGAGGAACCTACGAGCAGTACTTC. The chain has TRBV7-6 and TRBJ2-7, with 14 bases matching TRBD2. Germline V gene lookup returns CDR1 SGHVS and CDR2 FNYEAQ. The J segment lost 2 bases and the V segment lost 5 bases, leaving 5 bases of the junction unmatched. The CDR3 totals 16 residues.

The chain has TRBV5-1 and TRBJ1-4; D remains unclear. Between the trimmed V and J ends, which lost 0 bases and 7 bases, there was a span of 7 bases. The CDR3 extends over 13 amino acids. Germline CDR1 and CDR2: SGHRS and YFSETQ. CDR3 in amino acids: CASSLGMAEKLFF. CDR3 nucleotides: TGCGCCAGCAGCTTGGGAATGGCTGAAAAACTGTTTTTT.

J is TRBJ1-5 and V is TRBV19, with TRBD1 matching over 8 bases. Germline V gives CDR1 LNHDA, CDR2 SQIVND (reference sequence). V gave up 8 bases and J gave up 6 bases; unmatched junction bases: 12. The CDR3 covers 15 residues. The CDR3 DNA follows: TGTGCCAGTTCACAGGGGACAGGAATCAGTCAGCCCCAGCATTTT. This translates into CASSQGTGISQPQHF.

This clone has more than one count but fewer than ten. Sequence at one end of the junction differs from germline and may be a read error. V gene TRBV6-5 combines with J gene TRBJ1-2; tentative D call: TRBD1 (5 bases). Germline lookup yields CDR1 MNHEY and CDR2 SVGAGI. The CDR3 is made up of 14 amino acids. The CDR3 coding sequence is TGTGCCAGCACTTACGGGGGGGGTAGCTATGGCTACACCTTC. It yields the protein CASTYGGGSYGYTF.

This clone appeared a few times. The genes are TRBV9 and TRBJ1-1, with TRBD1 identical over 11 bases. Germline trimming cut 0 bases from V and 8 bases from J; bases unmatched to any gene: 6. This CDR3 region has 15 residues. Germline-derived CDR1 and CDR2 are SGDLS and YYNGEE. This CDR3 reads CASSVGSGTGGEAFF. In DNA, the CDR3 is TGTGCCAGCAGCGTAGGGTCCGGGACAGGGGGGGAAGCTTTCTTT.

The rearrangement uses TRBV7-9 and TRBJ2-1; possibly TRBD2 for D (5 bases). CDR1 SEHNR and CDR2 FQNEAQ come from the germline V gene (reference sequence). Trimming pared 0 bases from V and 7 bases from J, leaving 10 bases between. The CDR3 has 14 residues. The CDR3 nucleotides read TGTGCCAGCAGCTTAGCGATAGGAGGTAATGAGCAGTTCTTC. Amino acids: CASSLAIGGNEQFF.

This clone appeared a few times. This chain uses TRBV30 with TRBJ2-7; 9 bases map to TRBD1. Trimming cost V 2 bases and J 2 bases; bases outside gene matches: 4. This CDR3 region has 14 residues. Germline V gene sequence: CDR1 GTSNPN, CDR2 SVGIG (reference sequence). This CDR3 reads CAWSPRQGAYEQYF. The CDR3 DNA reads as TGTGCCTGGAGTCCCCGACAGGGGGCCTACGAGCAGTACTTC.

This clone was seen more than once but under ten times. The chain carries TRBV4-3 and TRBJ2-3, with D perhaps TRBD2 (5 bases). V was cut by 2 bases and J by 4 bases, with 13 bases left in between. Germline V lookup: CDR1 LGHNA, CDR2 YSLEER. The length of the CDR3 is 15 residues. The CDR3 protein is CASSQFAREPDTQYF. CDR3 nucleotide sequence: TGCGCCAGCAGCCAATTCGCGAGGGAGCCAGATACGCAGTATTTT.

This sequence joins TRBV4-3 and TRBJ1-1; TRBD1 is a possible D gene (5 bases). Germline CDR1 LGHNA, CDR2 YSLEER. This CDR3 has 15 residues. V lost 5 bases to trimming and J lost 1 base, with 14 bases between them. The CDR3 sequence: CASSAPSGGNTEAFF. For the CDR3, the DNA is TGCGCCAGCAGCGCCCCCTCGGGGGGGAACACTGAAGCTTTCTTT.

The V and J genes are TRBV25-1 and TRBJ2-5; 7 bases are shared with TRBD2. Germline trimming cut 2 bases from V and 2 bases from J; bases unmatched to any gene: 5. Looked up from germline, CDR1 is MGHDK and CDR2 is SYGVNS. This CDR3 is 15 amino acids long. The CDR3 DNA reads TGTGCCAGCAGTGAACCGGGGGGAAGGCAAGAGACCCAGTACTTC. This codes for CASSEPGGRQETQYF. The variable domain in full, completed from reference TRBV25-1 and TRBJ2-5, reads EADIYQTPRYLVIGTGKKITLECSQTMGHDKMYWYQQDPGMELHLIHYSYGVNSTEKGDLSSESTVSRIRTEHFPLTLESARPSHTSQYLCASSEPGGRQETQYFGPGTRLLVL.

This CDR3 is CSVEERSRTEAFF. CDR3 nucleotide sequence: TGCAGCGTTGAAGAGCGGAGTAGGACTGAAGCTTTCTTT. The J gene is TRBJ1-1, the V gene TRBV29-1; D unclear. Trimming cost V 0 bases and J 5 bases, with 10 bases left between them. The CDR3 has 13 amino acids. CDR1 is SQVTM, CDR2 ANQGSEA, per germline.

This clone was recorded a few times. The chain has TRBV2 and TRBJ1-4; 9 bases map to TRBD1. CDR1 SNHLY and CDR2 FYNNEI come from the germline V gene. The CDR3 is 14 amino acids. Trimming took 8 bases from V and 5 from J; bases not matched to a gene: 6. CDR3 sequence (DNA): TGTGCCAGCGCGACTGGGACAGGGAATGAAAAACTGTTTTTT. This translates into CASATGTGNEKLFF.

The chain carries TRBV28 and TRBJ2-7; possible D gene TRBD1, 6 bases. CDR1 MDHEN and CDR2 SYDVKM come from the germline V gene. Trimming cost V 3 bases and J 6 bases, with 9 bases left between them. The CDR3 totals 12 residues. The CDR3 loop is CASSFGTLEQYF. In DNA, the CDR3 is TGTGCCAGCAGTTTTGGGACACTCGAGCAGTACTTC.

The rearrangement links TRBV29-1 to TRBJ2-1; 8 bases align to TRBD2. V gave up 7 bases and J gave up 5 bases; unmatched junction bases: 7. This CDR3 spans 13 amino acids. The germline V gene has CDR1 SQVTM and CDR2 ANQGSEA. The CDR3 sequence: CSARLARNNEQFF. DNA of the CDR3: TGCAGCGCACGACTAGCGAGAAACAATGAGCAGTTCTTC.

This clone was counted once. This chain connects TRBV18 to TRBJ2-5; D ambiguous. Germline CDR1 reads KGHSH; CDR2 reads LQKENI. Trimming shortened V by 0 bases and J by 2 bases, and 4 bases separated the two germline ends. The CDR3 length is 13 residues. The CDR3 coding sequence is TGTGCCAGCTCACCACCGAGTCAAGAGACCCAGTACTTC. This sequence encodes CASSPPSQETQYF.

The V and J genes are TRBV25-1 and TRBJ2-1; 8 bases line up with TRBD2. CDR1 and CDR2 from the germline V gene are MGHDK and SYGVNS. The V and J ends lost 0 bases and 6 bases, in that order; junction bases with no gene match: 7. CDR3 size: 16 residues. CDR3 nucleotides: TGTGCCAGCAGTGAATATACCAGCGGGAGACCCAATGAGCAGTTCTTC. It is translated as CASSEYTSGRPNEQFF.